This T cell receptor beta chain was recorded in a study of OX40 agonist ivuxolimab in advanced cancers. Regarding the research as a whole: Ivuxolimab, which targeted the costimulatory receptor OX40 (CD134), was an agonistic, fully human IgG2 monoclonal antibody. Intravenous ivuxolimab was administered to patients every 2 weeks at six dose levels: 0.01, 0.1, 0.3, 1.5, 3 and 10 mg/kg. Peripheral TCRbeta sequencing was intended to test whether TCR sequence diversity was altered and clonal T-cell expansion was caused by ivuxolimab. The paper covers the monotherapy dose-escalation part of the phase I ivuxolimab trial, which included N of about 50 patients. Three dose-escalation patients achieved partial responses, one with hepatocellular carcinoma and two with cutaneous melanoma. Of the approximately 54 dose-escalation patients, hepatocellular carcinoma was present in about 20, melanoma in around 15, renal cell carcinoma in 9 and head and neck cancer in 9. In the dose-escalation cohort, around four fifths of patients were male, and the mean age was 60 years with a range of roughly 20 to 79. Prior anti-PD-1, anti-PD-L1 or anti-CTLA-4 therapy was permitted, and less than 45% of dose-escalation patients had received checkpoint inhibitors. What the research found in general, with its limitations: The antigen specificity of the clonally expanded peripheral T cells was not determined. At doses of 0.1 to 3.0 mg/kg, clonal expansion of both CD4+ and CD8+ T cells in blood was seen between baseline and week 6. Partial responders in the 0.1-3.0 mg/kg groups had among the lowest normalized peripheral clonal expansion, especially among CD8+ T cells. On average, CD8+ T cells showed more expanded clones than CD4+ T cells after ivuxolimab. Low levels of normalized T-cell clonal expansion were also seen in some nonresponding patients.

V loses 4 bases, J loses 2 bases, and the germline ends lie 8 bases apart. CDR1 is given as LNHDA and CDR2 as SQIVND, both from the germline V gene (reference sequence). The CDR3 has 13 amino acids, counting the end cysteine and phenylalanine. The kept DNA is CDR3 alone, 39 bases in frame from the first base. Genomic DNA was extracted from sorted cells for sequencing of the TCRbeta CDR3 region. The immunoSEQ Assay was used for sequencing of TCRbeta CDR3 regions. TCRdb obtained this table from immuneACCESS and retained in-frame rearrangements with V and J assigned. These tables miss some clones; where compared with another copy, unresolved V genes account for less than half of the shortfall, and the remainder is unexplained. The sample includes over 80,000 clones, with approximately 87% observed a single time. The top ten clones comprise around 6% of the sample. On this clone itself: The antigen it recognizes is unknown. Base-call qualities are not available, and no considerably larger clone is one nucleotide away.

Patients with a history of autoimmune disease or receiving systemic immunosuppression were excluded from the trial. Peripheral blood for TCR sequencing was drawn from every dose cohort at baseline, at cycle 4 day 1 and at cycle 7 day 1. Samples came from an open-label, multicenter, first-in-human phase I dose-escalation trial of ivuxolimab. Adults with locally advanced or metastatic melanoma, renal cell carcinoma, hepatocellular carcinoma or head and neck squamous cell carcinoma were enrolled in the trial. Before TCR sequencing, CD4+ T cells and CD8+ T cells from peripheral blood were sorted into separate populations.

The chain was built from TRBV19 and TRBJ1-2; the D gene lacks a confident call. The clonotype originates from an adult with an advanced solid tumor such as melanoma, head and neck, liver or kidney cancer. Sequenced here: CD4+ or CD8+ T cells sorted from blood, sampled in a trial of the OX40 agonist ivuxolimab. The nucleotide sequence is TGTGCCAGTAGTACCACACAGAACTATGGCTACACCTTC. It codes for CASSTTQNYGYTF.